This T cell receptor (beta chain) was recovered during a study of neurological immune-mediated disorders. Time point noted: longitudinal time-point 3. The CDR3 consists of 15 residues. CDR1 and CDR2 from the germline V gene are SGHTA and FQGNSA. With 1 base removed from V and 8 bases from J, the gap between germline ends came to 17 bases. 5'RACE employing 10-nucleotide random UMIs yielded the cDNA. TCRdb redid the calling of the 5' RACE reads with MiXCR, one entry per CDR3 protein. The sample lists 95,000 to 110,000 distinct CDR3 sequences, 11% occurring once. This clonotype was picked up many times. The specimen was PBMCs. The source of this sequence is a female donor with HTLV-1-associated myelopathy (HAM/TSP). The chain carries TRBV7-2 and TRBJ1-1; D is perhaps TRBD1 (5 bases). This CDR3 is CASSLDVDSTLEAFF. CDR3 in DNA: TGTGCCAGCAGCTTAGACGTCGACAGTACCCTAGAAGCTTTCTTT.